The rows below give T cell receptor beta chains drawn from one sample of a study of T cell responses to AZD1222 COVID-19 vaccine. Produced via immunoSEQ multiplex PCR; TCRdb's table is partial and in-frame only. This sample has about 130,000 clones, with approximately 91% found just once. The source was peripheral blood, collected 28 days after the second AZD1222 dose. These receptors all come from an adult who received the AZD1222 COVID-19 vaccine. Both conserved end residues are part of each CDR3. The order of the fields is D gene, clone size, J gene, V gene, CDR3 DNA, CDR3 protein. A D gene is named only where the DNA matches it firmly. The size field is filled for only some rows; it gives once, few, many or a size class.

.,few,TRBJ1-4,TRBV5-1,TGCGCCAGCAGGAGGGACGGCGGTAATGAAAAACTGTTTTTT,CASRRDGGNEKLFF
.,.,TRBJ1-1,TRBV10-3,TGTGCCATCAGTGAGTCCCAGCAAAACACTGAAGCTTTCTTT,CAISESQQNTEAFF
.,few,TRBJ1-3,TRBV5-8,TGTGCCAGCAGCTTGACAGGGAATGGAAACACCATATATTTT,CASSLTGNGNTIYF
.,.,TRBJ1-4,TRBV28,TGTGCCAGCAGTTTGAGGGTAATGGAAGAAAAACTGTTTTTT,CASSLRVMEEKLFF
.,few,TRBJ1-5,TRBV28,TGTGCCAGCTTGGGGGCCCGAGGCAATCAGCCCCAGCATTTT,CASLGARGNQPQHF
TRBD2,.,TRBJ2-5,TRBV3-1/TRBV3-2,TGTGCCAGCAGTCGCACCGGGACTAGCGAAGAGACCCAGTACTTC,CASSRTGTSEETQYF
.,few,TRBJ2-1,TRBV11-2,TGTGCCAGCAGCTTAGGTAGAGAGCAGTTCTTC,CASSLGREQFF
.,.,TRBJ2-7,TRBV18,TGTGCCAGCTCACCACGAAACAGGGATTCCTACGAGCAGTACTTC,CASSPRNRDSYEQYF
TRBD1,few,TRBJ2-2,TRBV5-5,TGTGCCAGCAGCAACGCGGGACAGGGGGCAAGTTTGAACACCGGGGAGCTGTTTTTT,CASSNAGQGASLNTGELFF
TRBD1,.,TRBJ1-2,TRBV28,TGTGCCAGCAGCCTTCTCCACAGCGGGACAGGGGGTGGGGGCTACACCTTC,CASSLLHSGTGGGGYTF
TRBD2,.,TRBJ2-1,TRBV18,TGTGCCAGCTCACCACCGGGACTAGTCGAGCAGTTCTTC,CASSPPGLVEQFF
TRBD1,.,TRBJ2-7,TRBV11-3,TGTGCCAGCAGCTTGGGACAGGGACCGGAGCAGTACTTC,CASSLGQGPEQYF
TRBD1,.,TRBJ1-5,TRBV2,TGTGCCAGCAGTGCCGTTCTGGGACAGGGGGACAATCAGCCCCAGCATTTT,CASSAVLGQGDNQPQHF
.,.,TRBJ1-1,TRBV10-3,TGTGCCATCTCTTCATTCCGAGGACAGAACACTGAAGCTTTCTTT,CAISSFRGQNTEAFF
.,once,TRBJ1-2,TRBV20-1,TGCAGTGCCGGGACAAGGGGCTACACCTTC,CSAGTRGYTF
.,.,TRBJ1-1,TRBV3-1/TRBV3-2,TGTGCCAGCAGCCAAAACGCTGAAGCTTTCTTT,CASSQNAEAFF
.,.,TRBJ2-5,TRBV27,TGTGCCAGCAGTTTAAGGTACCAAGAGACCCAGTACTTC,CASSLRYQETQYF
.,.,TRBJ2-7,TRBV7-9,TGTGCCAGCAGTATTACCTTGGGGAGGAGCTCCTACGAGCAGTACTTC,CASSITLGRSSYEQYF
.,.,TRBJ2-1,TRBV12-3/TRBV12-4,TGTGCCAGCAGTACTAGGGGGGTCGATGAGCAGTTCTTC,CASSTRGVDEQFF
.,once,TRBJ1-6,TRBV14,TGTGCCAGCAGCCAAGATCGGGGGCAAGATTCACCCCTCCACTTT,CASSQDRGQDSPLHF
.,.,TRBJ2-7,TRBV4-2,TGTGCCAGCAGCCAAGACCAGTCCGGGGCCTACGAGCAGTACTTC,CASSQDQSGAYEQYF
.,.,TRBJ1-2,TRBV7-8,TGTGCCAGCAGCTTAGCGTCGCAGAGTGGGTTCTATGGCTACACCTTC,CASSLASQSGFYGYTF
.,.,TRBJ1-1,TRBV7-9,TGTGCCAGCAGCCCTGAAGGGATAACGAACACTGAAGCTTTCTTT,CASSPEGITNTEAFF
.,.,TRBJ2-7,TRBV19,TGTGCCAGTAGCAGTGGAAATACCTACGAGCAGTACTTC,CASSSGNTYEQYF
.,once,TRBJ1-2,TRBV7-8,TGTGCCAGCAGCTCGAAGGGTGGCTATGGCTACACCTTC,CASSSKGGYGYTF
TRBD1,.,TRBJ1-6,TRBV10-3,TGTGCCATCAGGCGACAGGGAATGGGCTCACCCCTCCACTTT,CAIRRQGMGSPLHF
TRBD2,.,TRBJ2-7,TRBV12-5,TGTGCTAGTGCCATGACTAGCGGGAGTCTTGGGGAGCAGTACTTC,CASAMTSGSLGEQYF
.,.,TRBJ2-4,TRBV13,TGTGCCAGCAGCTTAATGCAGGACATTCAGTACTTC,CASSLMQDIQYF
.,once,TRBJ2-1,TRBV5-1,TGCGCCAGCAGCTTGGTACAGACCAATGAGCAGTTCTTC,CASSLVQTNEQFF
.,.,TRBJ2-2,TRBV7-3,TGTGCCAGCAGCCGTATCCCAGGATCCACCGGGGAGCTGTTTTTT,CASSRIPGSTGELFF
.,.,TRBJ1-6,TRBV28,TGTGCCAGCGCGGGACGGTTTGGTTCACCCCTCCACTTT,CASAGRFGSPLHF
TRBD2,.,TRBJ2-7,TRBV18,TGTGCCAGCTCACCACCCGATGCTAGCGGGGGGCGTTACGAGCAGTACTTC,CASSPPDASGGRYEQYF
.,.,TRBJ1-6,TRBV3-1/TRBV3-2,TGTGCCAGCAGCCAATCCTACGCAGGGGCAAACTATAATTCACCCCTCCACTTT,CASSQSYAGANYNSPLHF
.,.,TRBJ2-1,TRBV7-9,TGTGCCAGCAGCTCTGGGGGGGCCGTTTCGAATGAGCAGTTCTTC,CASSSGGAVSNEQFF
TRBD2,.,TRBJ2-1,TRBV24-1,TGTGCCACCAGTGATCCCGGGACTAGCGGGTACAATGAGCAGTTCTTC,CATSDPGTSGYNEQFF
.,.,TRBJ2-6,TRBV29-1,TGCAGCGTCCTGATGGGGGATCACGTCCTGACTTTC,CSVLMGDHVLTF
.,.,TRBJ2-5,TRBV27,TGTGCCAGCAGTTCGCCTCCCAACCAAGAGACCCAGTACTTC,CASSSPPNQETQYF
.,.,TRBJ2-1,TRBV7-9,TGTGCCAGCACTTTAATGGGGACGAGGTGGGATGAGCAGTTCTTC,CASTLMGTRWDEQFF
TRBD2,once,TRBJ2-7,TRBV3-1/TRBV3-2,TGTGCCAGCAGCCCCCTAGCGGGAGGGGGTAGAGGCGAGCAGTACTTC,CASSPLAGGGRGEQYF